This entry is about one TCR beta chain. Per the germline V gene, CDR1 is SNHLY and CDR2 is FYNNEI. The CDR3 consists of 14 residues. V gave up 9 bases and J gave up 6 bases, with 20 bases separating them. The sample originates from a study of T cell changes during pregnancy in multiple sclerosis. Sequenced by immunoSEQ multiplex PCR; TCRdb stores in-frame clones only, minus some. The profile shows tens of thousands of clones, about nine tenths of them singletons. This clonotype originated in a female donor in good health, enrolled as a control in a pregnancy study. The genes are TRBV2 and TRBJ2-5; a possible D gene is TRBD2 (5 bases). Sequencing was performed on peripheral blood, taken in the second trimester of pregnancy. The CDR3 DNA is TGTGCCAGACAGCAGCTGGTCCCGGGGAAGACCCAGTACTTC. This gives the protein CARQQLVPGKTQYF.